Listed below are T cell receptor beta chains from one sample, sequenced in a study of cytomegalovirus exposure and HLA in healthy donors. Libraries were prepared by immunoSEQ multiplex PCR; TCRdb keeps only in-frame clonotypes and omits some of them. Of 150,000 to 160,000 clones listed, roughly 74% are singletons. Sequencing was done on a sample of PBMCs. The receptors shown here come from a man between 18 and 29 years old in good health and CMV-seronegative. Each CDR3 is given with its conserved first and last residue. Fields, in order: J gene, V gene, D gene, clone size, CDR3 DNA, CDR3 protein. The D gene is left open where the match is weak. Size is stated for part of the rows, as once, few or many counts, or as a class when the clone is expanded.

TRBJ1-6 TRBV7-9 - - TGTTCCAGCAGCCAATCGACGGGAAATTCACCCCTCCACTTT CSSSQSTGNSPLHF
TRBJ1-4 TRBV6-5 - - TGTGCCAGCAGTTACTCTAACGGGTATGAAAAACTGTTTTTT CASSYSNGYEKLFF
TRBJ2-3 TRBV5-4 TRBD1 - TGTGCCAGCAGCTTGGACAGGGGCGGCACAGATACGCAGTATTTT CASSLDRGGTDTQYF
TRBJ1-1 TRBV2 - - TGTGCCCACCACAGGGATGGGGTGCCTGAAGCTTTCTTT CAHHRDGVPEAFF
TRBJ2-5 TRBV9 TRBD2 - TGTGCCAGCAGCGTAGGGACTAGCGAAGAGACCCAGTACTTC CASSVGTSEETQYF
TRBJ1-2 TRBV7-9 TRBD1 - TGTGCCAGCAGCTTAGCGGGACAGGGAGATGGCTACACCTTC CASSLAGQGDGYTF
TRBJ1-3 TRBV5-1 - - TGCGCCAGCAGCTTCCGGGAGAGCTCTGGAAACACCATATATTTT CASSFRESSGNTIYF
TRBJ1-2 TRBV7-9 - - TGTGCCAGCAGCTTAGCGTTGGAGGACTATGGCTACACCTTC CASSLALEDYGYTF
TRBJ2-5 TRBV5-1 TRBD1 - TGCGCCAGCAGCTTCGACAGGGGTGAAAGGGCAGAGACCCAGTACTTC CASSFDRGERAETQYF
TRBJ2-3 TRBV28 - - TGTGCCAGCAGTTCCAACACTCTCCGGGGGCAGTATTTT CASSSNTLRGQYF
TRBJ1-3 TRBV4-1 - - TGCGCCAGCAGCCAGTTTCACAGGGTAGCTGGAAACACCATATATTTT CASSQFHRVAGNTIYF
TRBJ2-6 TRBV11-2 TRBD1 - TGTGCCAGCAGTAAGGGGGCGCCGGGGGCCAACGTCCTGACTTTC CASSKGAPGANVLTF
TRBJ2-7 TRBV18 - - TGTGCCAGCTCACCAACCACGGGGTCCGACTACGAGCAGTACTTC CASSPTTGSDYEQYF
TRBJ1-2 TRBV7-9 TRBD1 few TGTGCCAGCAGCCCCCAGGGGGCCGGGCATGGCTACACCTTC CASSPQGAGHGYTF
TRBJ2-5 TRBV4-1 TRBD2 - TGCGCCAGCAGTGAGCTGGCGGGGGGGCAAGAGACCCAGTACTTC CASSELAGGQETQYF
TRBJ1-3 TRBV7-2 - - TGTGCCAGCAGCTTAACTCAGGGGTCGTCTGGAAACACCATATATTTT CASSLTQGSSGNTIYF
TRBJ2-3 TRBV6-5 - - TGTGCCAGCAGTTACTCGAGATGGTATAGCACAGATACGCAGTATTTT CASSYSRWYSTDTQYF
TRBJ2-3 TRBV4-1 - - TGCGCCAGCAGCCAAGGGGCGGGGAAGCGGTTCACAGATACGCAGTATTTT CASSQGAGKRFTDTQYF
TRBJ1-2 TRBV6-1 - few TGTGCCAGCAGTCCCCGGCAGGATAATGGCTACACCTTC CASSPRQDNGYTF
TRBJ2-3 TRBV11-3 TRBD2 - TGTGCCAGCAGCTTAACGAGCGGGGGTTCAGATACGCAGTATTTT CASSLTSGGSDTQYF
TRBJ2-1 TRBV19 TRBD1 - TGTGCCAGTAGTACCGACAGGGGTCCCTCCTACAATGAGCAGTTCTTC CASSTDRGPSYNEQFF
TRBJ1-2 TRBV7-2 - - TGTGCCAGCAGCTTAGCGACGCAGGCCGGGGTCTATGGCTACACCTTC CASSLATQAGVYGYTF
TRBJ2-5 TRBV5-6 TRBD2 - TGTGCCAGCAGCCCACTAGCGGGGGGACAAGAGACCCAGTACTTC CASSPLAGGQETQYF
TRBJ2-3 TRBV4-2 TRBD2 - TGTGCCAGCAGCCAAGACCGGGTAGCGGGGGGGCATTCAGATACGCAGTATTTT CASSQDRVAGGHSDTQYF
TRBJ2-3 TRBV5-4 TRBD2 - TGTGCCAGCAGCACCTTACTAGCGGGGGGGCCAGATACGCAGTATTTT CASSTLLAGGPDTQYF
TRBJ1-6 TRBV29-1 TRBD1 - TGCAGCGTCCTGGACAGGGGATATTCACCCCTCCACTTT CSVLDRGYSPLHF
TRBJ2-2 TRBV4-3 - - TGCGCCAGCAGCCAAGATCGCACGGGGGACACCGGGGAGCTGTTTTTT CASSQDRTGDTGELFF
TRBJ1-2 TRBV6-1 - - TGTGCCAGCTGGGGGGGGCGGATTTATGGCTACACCTTC CASWGGRIYGYTF
TRBJ1-4 TRBV4-2 - once TGTGCCAGCAGCCAACATTTGGCCCTTCAGACAACTAATGAAAAACTGTTTTTT CASSQHLALQTTNEKLFF
TRBJ2-2 TRBV18 - few TGTGCCAGCTCTCTGCGCGTTCTCGGTCATGGCACCGGGGAGCTGTTTTTT CASSLRVLGHGTGELFF
TRBJ1-1 TRBV19 - few TGTGCCAGTAGTATTGGTAGGGGATCCACTGAAGCTTTCTTT CASSIGRGSTEAFF
TRBJ1-4 TRBV5-1 TRBD1 - TGCGCCAGCAGCTTGGGCGCCAGGGGGCACGGCATAACTAATGAAAAACTGTTTTTT CASSLGARGHGITNEKLFF
TRBJ1-4 TRBV2 - few TGTGCCAGCAGTCGAACCGGACAGATAGAAAAACTGTTTTTT CASSRTGQIEKLFF
TRBJ1-5 TRBV5-1 - - TGCGCCAGCAGCCTCGGACTGGATCAGCCCCAGCATTTT CASSLGLDQPQHF
TRBJ2-5 TRBV20-1 - once TGCAGTGCATCGCAAGAGACCCAGTACTTC CSASQETQYF
TRBJ1-5 TRBV2 - - TGTGCCAGCAGTGAATTCCCGACAAGCAATCAGCCCCAGCATTTT CASSEFPTSNQPQHF
TRBJ1-1 TRBV4-3 - - TGCGCCAGCAGCCAAGTTTTCTGGCAGAACACTGAAGCTTTCTTT CASSQVFWQNTEAFF
TRBJ1-1 TRBV7-2 - - TGTGCCAGCAGCTTAGCCCCAGGGTTGAACACTGAAGCTTTCTTT CASSLAPGLNTEAFF
TRBJ2-5 TRBV5-4 - - TGTGCCAGCAGCCGACCACAGGGTACCCAGTACTTC CASSRPQGTQYF
TRBJ1-1 TRBV7-9 TRBD1 - TGTGCCAGCAGCCCGCGGACAGGGGGCCATACTGAAGCTTTCTTT CASSPRTGGHTEAFF
TRBJ1-2 TRBV7-2 - - TGTGCCAGCAGCCCCGCCCGGTCCGGGGACTACACCTTC CASSPARSGDYTF
TRBJ1-4 TRBV5-1 - few TGCGCCAGCAGCCCGGGGGGCTGGGGCGAAAAACTGTTTTTT CASSPGGWGEKLFF
TRBJ2-7 TRBV4-1 TRBD2 - TGCGCCAGCAGCCAAGGAACGGGGGGGCGAGCCTACGAGCAGTACTTC CASSQGTGGRAYEQYF
TRBJ1-5 TRBV29-1 TRBD1 - TGCAGCGTTAAGGGGGCCGGGGATCAGCCCCAGCATTTT CSVKGAGDQPQHF
TRBJ2-1 TRBV6-1 - - TGTGCCAGCAGTAAGAGCGACTCCTACAATGAGCAGTTCTTC CASSKSDSYNEQFF
TRBJ1-2 TRBV5-6 - - TGTGCCAGCAGCCGCCGGACAGACTATGGCTACACCTTC CASSRRTDYGYTF
TRBJ1-1 TRBV6-5 - - TGTGCCAGCAGTTACCGGGGGGGCACTGAAGCTTTCTTT CASSYRGGTEAFF
TRBJ2-1 TRBV10-3 TRBD2 - TGTGCCATCAGGGGGCTAGCGGGGGGGACAAGCTCCTACAATGAGCAGTTCTTC CAIRGLAGGTSSYNEQFF